The 2 T cell receptor beta chains below all came from one sample that was sequenced in a study of T cell responses to AZD1222 COVID-19 vaccine. The data were produced by immunoSEQ multiplex PCR, yet TCRdb's version contains in-frame clones alone and is incomplete. The repertoire holds about 67,000 clones, with 84% as singletons. Material: peripheral blood, obtained on day 0 of AZD1222 vaccination. The receptors were sampled from an adult in good health.

This chain connects TRBV13 to TRBJ2-7; maybe TRBD2 (6 bases). V dropped 0 bases and J dropped 5 bases, with 11 bases sitting between them. The V gene's germline CDR1 is PRHDT and CDR2 FYEKMQ (reference sequence). The CDR3 is made up of 14 amino acids. The CDR3 DNA reads as TGTGCCAGCAGCTTAGGCCAGGGAGGACACGAGCAGTACTTC. This codes for CASSLGQGGHEQYF.

V and J are TRBV29-1 and TRBJ2-1; perhaps TRBD2 as D (6 bases). From germline, CDR1 is SQVTM and CDR2 ANQGSEA. The ends were cut back, 2 bases at V and 1 base at J, with 15 bases in the middle. The CDR3 covers 16 residues. The CDR3: CSVELPSAWSYNEQFF. In DNA, the CDR3 is TGCAGCGTTGAATTGCCTAGCGCTTGGTCCTACAATGAGCAGTTCTTC.